This T cell receptor beta chain was found in a study of CD8+CD57+ T cells in acquired aplastic anemia (dated by TCRdb to 2016 to 2019). Broadly, across the study: On average, sorted CD4+ and CD8+ cells yielded 3.2 ug of extracted DNA, with a range of about 0.19 to 30 ug. An average of roughly 10 million reads for CD4+ cells and 11 million or so reads for CD8+ cells was obtained from healthy donor samples. Overall results and qualifications from the work: Between patients and healthy controls, no significant difference in CD8+ Simpson's diversity was found (P=0.060). Although 25 to 30 CD8+ CDR3 sequences were shared by patients and controls, these sequences appeared highly expressed in patients and within the immunodominant clones of patients.

Regarding this clonotype: What this receptor recognizes is not known. Per-nucleotide qualities are absent, and no much larger clonotype sits a single base away.

In this study, sorted CD4+ and CD8+ T cells from the blood of healthy subjects and of severe aplastic anemia patients had their TCR repertoires deep-sequenced. Ficoll-Paque density gradient centrifugation was used to isolate peripheral blood mononuclear cells. Before DNA extraction, CD4+ and CD8+ T cells were sorted with FACS or magnetic beads. V sheds 8 bases and J sheds 2 bases, leaving 10 bases between their ends. CDR1 and CDR2 are read off the germline V gene as SNHLY and FYNNEI. Including cysteine and phenylalanine, the CDR3 has 12 amino acids. CDR3 DNA is the only sequence kept; it has 36 bases, read in frame from the first base. Profiling of TCR beta VDJ combinations and CDR3 sequences used genomic DNA as the template. An Illumina HiSeq 2000 was the platform used for TCR repertoire sequencing. Concerning the study's data processing: TRBV/TRBJ rearrangement plots, CDR3 size and DJ length profiles, and Simpson's diversity index were used to assess repertoires. The most abundant DNA sequence in the deep sequencing data was taken as the immunodominant clone. CDR3 amino acid sequences were checked for sharing between subjects and were compared against published repertoires and the VDJdb database. The public reads were run again by TCRdb, first through fastp at Q25 and then through MiXCR, and only productive beta chains were kept. Rows with one shared CDR3 protein collapse into an entry with the most common genes and DNA. The V and J calls follow TCRdb's processing rather than the paper's. Present in this sample are about 210,000 distinct CDR3 sequences, almost 35% of which were seen just once. The ten largest make up 1% to 1.3% of the sample.

The rearrangement joined TRBV2 to TRBJ2-7; 6 matching bases give a weak D call of TRBD1. Material: sorted CD4+, CD8+, or CD8+CD57+ T cells (not recorded which) from PBMCs. The receptor's source is a human donor in good health, serving as a control. The nucleotide sequence is given as TGTGCCAGCCGTGCAGGGGCCTACGAGCAGTACTTC. It encodes CASRAGAYEQYF.